This T cell receptor (beta chain) was documented in a study of spatial heterogeneity in lung cancer (dated by TCRdb to between 2017 and 2020). In terms of the full investigation: Beta-chain transcripts were consistently detected in greater numbers than alpha-chain transcripts, which likely reflects a higher abundance of beta-chain transcripts. In the raw uncorrected reads, each unique combination of TCR and UMI appeared more than ten times on average. In non-small cell lung cancer, the study made a quantitative comparison of TCR alpha and beta repertoires among multiple tumor regions, matched nontumor lung and blood. TCR repertoire features were related to nonsynonymous mutation counts determined by whole-exome sequencing of tumor tissue. Both alpha and beta chains were TCR-sequenced in approximately 200 tumor regions, 64 matched nontumor lung samples and roughly 50 PBMC samples obtained at surgery.

Receptor libraries were prepared by 5' RACE. These reads were obtained on a NextSeq 500. In the TCR library protocol, a unique molecular identifier was attached to each TCR cDNA molecule so that PCR and sequencing errors could be corrected. On the study's bioinformatics: Decombinator tools were used for TCR identification, UMI-based error correction and CDR3 extraction. Expanded TCRs were defined as those above a frequency of 2 per 1,000, corresponding to the top 1% of the tumor frequency distribution. Renyi diversity was calculated using the R vegan package after each repertoire was subsampled 100 times to 5,000 TCRs. To build CDR3 similarity networks, amino acid triplet string-kernel similarity was used, and CDR3s were connected when their pairwise similarity was above 0.82. TCRdb redid the processing of the public reads, applying fastp at Q25 and MiXCR, and retained in-frame beta chains. Rows with one shared CDR3 protein collapse into an entry with the most common genes and DNA. In this record, the V and J calls reflect TCRdb's handling and not the investigators' own analysis. The sample table records 35,000 to 55,000 distinct CDR3 sequences; 6.5% to 7% of these occur just once. The leading ten clones occupy 35% to 55% of the sample.

Overall study outcomes, separate from this receptor: Confirming at a functional level the hypothesis that regional TCRs recognize regional mutations was considered to require additional single-cell paired TCR alpha and beta sequencing. Ubiquitous expanded tumor TCRs were detected in blood more often at tumor resection than at routine follow-up.

The sample's time point label is to be understood as: sample taken at primary tumor resection. Donors were around 71 patients with early-stage, untreated non-small cell lung cancer from the lung TRACERx cohort. TCR sequencing used whole RNA extracted from tumor and nontumor lung tissue, or from cryopreserved PBMC samples, without cell sorting. Patients were selected for TCR sequencing only if sufficient RNA was available from at least two tumor regions. The germline ends are 16 bases apart after V is trimmed by 5 bases and J by 2 bases. The germline V gene supplies CDR1 KGHDR and CDR2 SFDVKD. Its CDR3 holds 16 amino acids, cysteine through phenylalanine. Only CDR3 DNA remains: 48 bases, in frame from the first base. This clonotype was seen more than once but under ten times. Its antigen remains unidentified. No base-level quality is on record; no much larger clone is a single base apart.

Source: PBMCs, taken at surgery. The chain was built from TRBV24-1 and TRBJ2-3; the D segment is perhaps TRBD1 or TRBD2, each sharing 6 matched bases. This receptor was obtained from a female donor with early-stage non-small cell lung cancer. CDR3 loop: CATSASGAGHTDTQYF. The nucleotide sequence is given as TGTGCCACCAGTGCATCGGGGGCGGGGCACACAGATACGCAGTATTTT.